A single sample gave rise to the 16 T cell receptor beta chains below, sequenced in a study of cytomegalovirus exposure and HLA in healthy donors. 60 Vbeta and 13 Jbeta primers were used in PCR. Assay used: immunoSEQ multiplex PCR; TCRdb lists only in-frame clones, some missing. This sample has more than 90,000 clones, with more than 65% found just once. Input material: PBMCs. The receptors derive from a woman younger than 45 in good health and CMV-seronegative.

This clone was seen a few times. The rearrangement joins TRBV6-6 to TRBJ1-2; 9 bases are a match to TRBD1. The CDR3 runs to 13 residues. V trimming: 6 bases; J trimming: 6 bases; junction bases outside the gene matches: 5. Germline values: CDR1 MNHNY, CDR2 SVGAGI (reference sequence). In DNA, the CDR3 is TGTGCCAGCAGCTGGACAGGGGAGGATGGCTACACCTTC. This codes for CASSWTGEDGYTF.

V gene TRBV5-6 combines with J gene TRBJ1-3; D not certain. The germline V gene encodes CDR1 SGHDT and CDR2 YYEEEE. The CDR3 is 12 amino acids. The germline V and J ends were trimmed by 0 bases and 16 bases, with 14 bases remaining between them. The CDR3 reads CASSLDDTLLYF. The CDR3 nucleotides read TGTGCCAGCAGCTTGGATGACACGCTACTGTATTTT.

V usage is TRBV6-5 and J usage is TRBJ1-5, with D possibly TRBD1 on 5 matching bases. Germline CDR1 is MNHEY and CDR2 is SVGAGI. The ends were cut back, 5 bases at V and 4 bases at J, with 9 bases in the middle. CDR3 length equals 13 residues. The CDR3 protein is CASSQDRNQPQHF. In DNA form, the CDR3 reads TGTGCCAGCAGTCAAGACAGAAATCAGCCCCAGCATTTT.

The rearrangement uses TRBV7-3 and TRBJ1-1; maybe TRBD1 (5 bases). V was shortened by 8 bases and J by 8 bases, with 18 bases between the two germline ends. Germline-derived CDR1 and CDR2 are SGHTA and FQGTGA. This CDR3 is built from 13 residues. CDR3 loop: CASALAQGLEAFF. The CDR3 nucleotides read TGTGCCAGCGCCTTAGCTCAGGGTCTCGAAGCTTTCTTT.

This sequence joins TRBV2 and TRBJ1-2; D might be TRBD1 (5 bases). The V and J ends lost 4 bases and 4 bases respectively, with 10 bases between them. Germline CDR1 reads SNHLY; CDR2 reads FYNNEI. There are 13 residues in the CDR3. The CDR3 region is CASSGGEVYGYTF. CDR3 DNA: TGTGCCAGCAGTGGGGGGGAGGTCTATGGCTACACCTTC.

This clone was observed a handful of times. This chain links TRBV19 with TRBJ2-7; D is unclear. This CDR3 comprises 14 residues. In germline, CDR1 is LNHDA, CDR2 SQIVND (reference sequence). V lost 4 bases and J 3 bases, leaving 13 bases between the germline ends. The CDR3 DNA sequence: TGTGCCAGTAGTACACAAATCCCCGTCTACGAGCAGTACTTC. Its protein is CASSTQIPVYEQYF.

This chain uses TRBV29-1 with TRBJ1-1; D not resolved. Trimming removed 0 bases from V and 3 bases from J, with 5 bases in between. CDR1 and CDR2 from the germline V gene are SQVTM and ANQGSEA. The CDR3 length is 12 residues. CDR3 DNA sequence: TGCAGCGTTGAAGATCAGTACACTGAAGCTTTCTTT. It yields the protein CSVEDQYTEAFF. The full variable domain, in which reference TRBV29-1 and TRBJ1-1 provide the parts outside the CDR3, is SAVISQKPSRDICQRGTSLTIQCQVDSQVTMMFWYRQQPGQSLTLIATANQGSEATYESGFVIDKFPISRPNLTFSTLTVSNMSPEDSSIYLCSVEDQYTEAFFGQGTRLTVV.

V gene TRBV7-2 combines with J gene TRBJ1-1, with 9 bases lining up with TRBD1. The ends lost 7 bases at V and 4 bases at J; junction bases unmatched: 13. This CDR3 region has 16 residues. Per the germline V gene, CDR1 is SGHTA and CDR2 is FQGNSA. The CDR3 DNA reads TGTGCCAGCATTTTAGCGACAGGGGGGATCGGCACTGAAGCTTTCTTT. It codes for CASILATGGIGTEAFF.

The chain joins TRBV2 to TRBJ1-1; 8 bases are a match to TRBD1. Germline lookup yields CDR1 SNHLY and CDR2 FYNNEI. CDR3 size: 14 residues. With 4 bases clipped from V and 3 bases from J, the junction kept 4 bases outside the gene matches. CDR3 protein: CASSAQGAYTEAFF. CDR3 coding DNA: TGTGCCAGCAGTGCTCAGGGGGCATACACTGAAGCTTTCTTT.

The chain recombines TRBV7-2 with TRBJ1-2, with TRBD1 identical over 10 bases. CDR1 and CDR2 from the germline V gene are SGHTA and FQGNSA. The CDR3 is 14 amino acids. Trimming took 4 bases from V and 4 from J; bases not matched to a gene: 3. This CDR3 reads CASSWDRGGYGYTF. CDR3 DNA: TGTGCCAGCAGCTGGGACAGGGGCGGCTATGGCTACACCTTC.

The chain joins TRBV18 to TRBJ2-5, with a tentative D call TRBD1 (6 bases). The J call may not be correct, given that the DNA end is closer to TRBJ2-7. The CDR3 contains 13 residues. The germline V gene has CDR1 KGHSH and CDR2 LQKENI. The CDR3: CASSPGQSYEQYF. The CDR3 DNA reads as TGTGCCAGCTCACCTGGACAGAGCTACGAGCAGTACTTC.

The chain joins TRBV6-5 to TRBJ1-1; 8 nucleotides agree with TRBD1. The CDR3 totals 16 residues. J gave up 2 bases and V 0 bases, and 5 bases lay outside the gene matches. Germline loops: CDR1 MNHEY, CDR2 SVGAGI. This CDR3 reads CASSYSRTGRNTEAFF. The CDR3 DNA sequence: TGTGCCAGCAGTTACTCGCGGACAGGGAGAAACACTGAAGCTTTCTTT.

This chain links TRBV29-1 with TRBJ1-4; D unclear. The CDR3 has 14 amino acids. Germline V gives CDR1 SQVTM, CDR2 ANQGSEA. The CDR3, as DNA: TGCGCCTATCTCGGGGTTTCTTCTAATGAAAAACTGTTTTTT. Translation gives CAYLGVSSNEKLFF.

The V and J genes are TRBV30 and TRBJ1-1; D unresolved. Germline V CDR1 and CDR2: GTSNPN, SVGIG (reference sequence). V lost 0 bases, J lost 6 bases, and 23 bases lay in between. This CDR3 spans 17 amino acids. The CDR3 sequence: CAWSVTLVSSTESEAFF. CDR3 DNA sequence: TGTGCCTGGAGTGTAACTCTGGTGTCATCTACAGAATCTGAAGCTTTCTTT.

The V call is TRBV2, the J call TRBJ2-7, with 9 bases that match TRBD2. V lost 5 bases and J lost 0; bases outside the gene matches: 14. CDR1 and CDR2 from the germline V gene are SNHLY and FYNNEI. The CDR3 runs 18 residues. This CDR3 is CASSPKSRLAAFSYEQYF. The CDR3, as DNA: TGTGCCAGCAGTCCCAAGTCGAGACTAGCGGCCTTCTCCTACGAGCAGTACTTC.

The J gene is TRBJ1-6, the V gene TRBV6-5; 11 nucleotides agree with TRBD1. The CDR3 is made up of 15 amino acids. The germline V gene has CDR1 MNHEY and CDR2 SVGAGI. V shed 0 bases, J shed 9 bases, and the junction held 1 base outside the gene matches. The CDR3, as DNA: TGTGCCAGCAGTTACTCCGGGACAGGGGGTTCACCCCTCCACTTT. The encoded protein is CASSYSGTGGSPLHF.